This T cell receptor beta chain originates from a study of blood T cells in healthy people across ages. Alongside a J-beta primer mix, a sample-barcoded 5' primer served in a second PCR lasting roughly 7 to 11 cycles. In TCRdb, the 5' RACE reads were re-called with MiXCR into one record per CDR3 protein. The table lists 650,000 to 800,000 distinct CDR3 sequences, 44% of them singletons, with about 21% in the top ten. Per the germline V gene, CDR1 is LGHDT and CDR2 is YNNKEL (reference sequence). The CDR3 covers 15 residues. Losses at the gene ends were 3 bases for V and 5 bases for J; bases not matched to a gene: 5.

The source of this sequence is a man aged 55 to 70 in good health. The specimen was blood. V and J are TRBV3-1 and TRBJ2-1, with TRBD2 matching 9 bases. CDR3 bases: TGTGCCAGCAGCCACCGCGGGGGGGCCAACAATGAGCAGTTCTTC. Translation gives CASSHRGGANNEQFF.